Described below is a single T cell receptor beta chain sequence and its context. As yet, its antigen is unknown. Trimming cost V 10 bases and J 2 bases, with 9 bases left between them. The CDR3 has 13 amino acids. The sample is drawn from a study of brain T cells in children with intractable seizures. Findings of the study overall: Clones missing pre-surgery may reflect undersampling of that blood sample. Only CDR3 sequence similarity suggested viral specificity, without known HCMV serostatus.

Patients received at least one anti-epileptic drug before surgery. Data came from immunoSEQ multiplex PCR; TCRdb stores just in-frame clones and leaves some out. The sample consists of roughly 80,000 clones, approximately 89% of them appearing once. This clonotype was obtained from a girl aged 2 to 10 with Rasmussen encephalitis and intractable seizures. The V gene is TRBV12-3 or TRBV12-4, the J gene TRBJ2-6, with D possibly matching TRBD2 (6 bases). The sample here was peripheral blood, taken at surgery. This CDR3 is CANRGTGANVLTF. The CDR3, as DNA: TGTGCCAACCGGGGGACTGGGGCCAACGTCCTGACTTTC.